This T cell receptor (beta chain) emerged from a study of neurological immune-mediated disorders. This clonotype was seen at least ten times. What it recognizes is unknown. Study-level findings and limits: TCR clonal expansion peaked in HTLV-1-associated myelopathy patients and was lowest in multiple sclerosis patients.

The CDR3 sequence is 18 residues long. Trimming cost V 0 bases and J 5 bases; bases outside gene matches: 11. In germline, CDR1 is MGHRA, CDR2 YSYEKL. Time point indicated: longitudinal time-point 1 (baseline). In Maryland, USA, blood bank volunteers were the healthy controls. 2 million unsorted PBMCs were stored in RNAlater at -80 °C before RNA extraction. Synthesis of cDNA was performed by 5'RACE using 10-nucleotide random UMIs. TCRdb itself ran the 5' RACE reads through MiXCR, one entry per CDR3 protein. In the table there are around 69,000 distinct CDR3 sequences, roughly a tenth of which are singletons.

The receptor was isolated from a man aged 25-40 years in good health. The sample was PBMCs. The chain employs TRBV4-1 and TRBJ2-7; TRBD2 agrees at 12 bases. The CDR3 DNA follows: TGCGCCAGCAGCCAAGAAATCGTGTTGACTAGCGGGAGCCACGAGCAGTACTTC. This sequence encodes CASSQEIVLTSGSHEQYF.